This TCR beta chain was found in a study of blood T cell repertoires in COVID-19 (dated by TCRdb to the early 2020s). For the study in its entirety: Samples covering the acute and convalescent phases of COVID-19 were provided by collaborators in the United States, Italy and Spain. The material from the prospective study consisted of cDNA or gDNA derived from T cells, B-cell-depleted T cells, or PBMCs. The dataset comprised deeply sampled blood TCRbeta repertoires from subjects exposed to, actively infected with, or recovered from COVID-19. The repertoires were released in a freely available public database meant as a resource for research on the immune response to SARS-CoV-2. Samples came from the ongoing ImmuneRACE study (first 160 participants) plus 1,254 subjects from 6 global collaborators. Nearly every sample came with metadata listing a de-identified subject ID, COVID-19 status, age in years and sex. Where available, HLA class I and class II types were obtained from metadata supplied by the sample provider rather than from assay-based typing.

Study-wide conclusions, independent of this receptor: The amount of clinical and demographic metadata varied by source and participant and was provided uncurated.

CDR1 and CDR2 are drawn from the germline V gene (reference sequence): SEHNR, FQNEAQ. From the cysteine up to the phenylalanine, the CDR3 has a length of 14 residues. Left in the record is the CDR3 DNA by itself, 42 bases read in frame from the first base. Trimming costs V 3 bases and J 8 bases, and their ends lie 13 bases apart. This clone was seen only once. It lacks a known antigen. Per-nucleotide qualities are absent, and no much larger clonotype sits a single base away. The collaborating institutions used their own protocols to collect whole blood in K2EDTA tubes. Collaborator samples were shipped for TCRbeta analysis as frozen whole blood, isolated PBMCs, or DNA extracted from either sample type. TCRbeta CDR3 regions were amplified from genomic DNA using the immunoSEQ Assay, a bias-controlled multiplex PCR. As for how the authors treated the data: The number of nucleated cells in each sample was estimated by amplification of reference gene primers within the assay. To quantify the absolute abundance of each unique TCRbeta CDR3 rearrangement, sequence reads were collapsed and filtered. For each sample, productive Simpson clonality was calculated by taking the square root of Simpson's diversity index across productive rearrangements. TCRdb obtained this table from immuneACCESS and retained in-frame rearrangements with V and J assigned. These tables miss some clones; where compared with another copy, unresolved V genes account for less than half of the shortfall, and the remainder is unexplained. That table gives V, J and clone size, and the DNA gave D and trimming. Present in this sample are 200,000 to 300,000 clones, around 87% of which were seen just once. The ten biggest clones cover around 2.5% of the sample.

The sequence came from a woman between 50 and 59 years old with acute or convalescent COVID-19. The sequencing input was peripheral blood. The sequence links TRBV7-9 to TRBJ1-4, and the D gene may be TRBD1, 6 bases matching. At the DNA level, the sequence is TGTGCCAGCAGCTTTCTGTCAGGGGACGAAAAACTGTTTTTT. It is translated as CASSFLSGDEKLFF.